The clone carrying this T cell receptor beta chain was counted between two and nine times. Its cognate antigen is unknown. Primers: 60 Vbeta forward and 13 Jbeta reverse. The protocol was immunoSEQ multiplex PCR, while the TCRdb copy is restricted to in-frame clones and leaves out a portion. The sample includes approximately 170,000 clones, approximately 70% of them seen just once. The source of the sample is a study of cytomegalovirus exposure and HLA in healthy donors. Looking at the study overall: Early released data had 65 million to 100 million unique TCRs, all coming from HLA-typed donors. The study, taken as a whole, reports: The records held CMV serostatus as the only immune exposure information.

Donors likely had unrecorded immune exposures despite being nominally healthy when sampled. Trimming cost V 5 bases and J 6 bases; bases outside gene matches: 10. Germline V lookup: CDR1 SNHLY, CDR2 FYNNEI. There are 15 residues in the CDR3. Input material: PBMCs. This receptor was obtained from a woman between 18 and 29 years old in good health and CMV-seropositive. The V gene is TRBV2, the J gene TRBJ1-5; 7 nucleotides agree with TRBD1. CDR3 residues: CASSMKAGGRQPQHF. CDR3 in DNA: TGTGCCAGCAGTATGAAGGCAGGGGGGCGTCAGCCCCAGCATTTT. Variable domain in full (rest from reference TRBV2 and TRBJ1-5): EPEVTQTPSHQVTQMGQEVILRCVPISNHLYFYWYRQILGQKVEFLVSFYNNEISEKSEIFDDQFSVERPDGSNFTLKIRSTKLEDSAMYFCASSMKAGGRQPQHFGDGTRLSIL.